Included here is one T cell receptor beta chain sequence, with context. Its specificity is not known. Transcripts of RNA were the source for amplifying TCR beta CDR3 regions. HTBI-primed first-round RT-PCR preceded second-round multiplex PCR. In TCRdb, the multiplex PCR reads were re-called with MiXCR into one record per CDR3 protein. The table has over 650,000 distinct CDR3 sequences, under 50% seen once. CDR1 and CDR2 from the germline V gene are SEHNR and FQNEAQ (reference sequence). The V gene lost 7 bases and the J gene lost 11 bases, with 24 bases spanning the gap. The length of the CDR3 is 14 residues. Every ophthalmopathy donor presented moderate-to-severe activity, CAS ≥3, NOSPECS ≥4 and duration under 3 months. PBMCs were isolated from a roughly 10 ml sample of fresh peripheral blood. This sample is part of a study of Graves' ophthalmopathy and Graves' hyperthyroidism. The study, taken as a whole, reports: Blood also contained most of the expanded thyroid clonotypes above 0.001 frequency.

The genes are TRBV7-9 and TRBJ2-7, with a possible D match to TRBD2 (7 bases). The sample comprised peripheral blood. The sequence was collected from an adult man with Graves' ophthalmopathy. The CDR3 sequence: CASNPRGYGGSEYF. For the CDR3, the DNA is TGTGCCAGCAACCCGAGGGGGTATGGCGGGAGCGAGTACTTC.